The entry that follows covers one T cell receptor beta chain sequence. Its antigen remains undetermined. No qualities accompany the bases; no much larger clone lies one base away. V is pared back by 3 bases and J by 4 bases, with 16 bases lying between the germline termini. The germline V gene gives CDR1 as SGHTS and CDR2 as YDEGEE. Inclusive of the bounding cysteine and phenylalanine, the CDR3 is 15 residues long. CDR3 DNA is the only sequence kept; it has 45 bases, read in frame from the first base. These data come from a study of technical replicates of blood from a handful of donors (TCRdb year 2017). The method was the immunoSEQ multiplex PCR assay. This is the immuneACCESS table as TCRdb keeps it, with only in-frame sequences that have V and J called. A part of the clones is gone; compared with another copy, unresolved V genes explain less than half, and the rest is unexplained. This sample lists just over 95,000 clones; approximately 95% were detected once. The biggest ten clones account for 0.2% to 0.25% of the sample.

Sequencing was done on a sample of T cells isolated from PBMCs. The chain links TRBV5-8 with TRBJ1-1; 6 matching bases give a weak D call of TRBD1. This TCR derives from a human donor in good health. The sequence in DNA is TGTGCCAGCAGCTCGAATCCAGGGGCGCGCACTGAAGCTTTCTTT. Its coded protein is CASSSNPGARTEAFF.